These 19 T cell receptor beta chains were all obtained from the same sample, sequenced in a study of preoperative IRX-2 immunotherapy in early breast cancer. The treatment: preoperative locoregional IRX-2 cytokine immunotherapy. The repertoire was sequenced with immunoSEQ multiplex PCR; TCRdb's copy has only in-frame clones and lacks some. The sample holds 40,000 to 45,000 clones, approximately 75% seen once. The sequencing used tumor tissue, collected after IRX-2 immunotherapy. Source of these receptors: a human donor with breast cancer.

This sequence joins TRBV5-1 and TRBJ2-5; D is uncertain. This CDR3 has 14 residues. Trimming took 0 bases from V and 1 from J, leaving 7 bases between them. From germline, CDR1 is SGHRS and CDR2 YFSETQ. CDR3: CASSLESGQETQYF. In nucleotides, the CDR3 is TGCGCCAGCAGCTTGGAGTCGGGCCAAGAGACCCAGTACTTC.

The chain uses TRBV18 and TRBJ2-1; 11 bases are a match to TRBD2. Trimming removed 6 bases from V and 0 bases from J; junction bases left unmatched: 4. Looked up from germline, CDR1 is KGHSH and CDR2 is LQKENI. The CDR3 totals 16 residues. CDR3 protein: CASSLSGGVSYNEQFF. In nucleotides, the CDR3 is TGTGCCAGCTCCCTTAGCGGGGGGGTCTCCTACAATGAGCAGTTCTTC.

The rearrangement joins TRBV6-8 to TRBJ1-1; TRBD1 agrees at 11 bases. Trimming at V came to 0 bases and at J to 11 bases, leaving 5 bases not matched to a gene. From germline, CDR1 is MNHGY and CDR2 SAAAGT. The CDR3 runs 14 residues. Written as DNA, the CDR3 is TGTGCCAGCAGTTACTCGGACAGGGGGCTGGTGGCTTTCTTT. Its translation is CASSYSDRGLVAFF.

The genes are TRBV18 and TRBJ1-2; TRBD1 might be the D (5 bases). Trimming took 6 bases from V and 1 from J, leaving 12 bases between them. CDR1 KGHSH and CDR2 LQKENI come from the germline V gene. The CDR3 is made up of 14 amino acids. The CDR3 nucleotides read TGTGCCAGCTCCAGACAGCTTGATAACTATGGCTACACCTTC. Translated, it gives CASSRQLDNYGYTF.

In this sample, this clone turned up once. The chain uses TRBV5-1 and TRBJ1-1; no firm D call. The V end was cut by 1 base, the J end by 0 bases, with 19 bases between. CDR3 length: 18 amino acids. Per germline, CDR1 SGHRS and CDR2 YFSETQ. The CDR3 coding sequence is TGCGCCAGCAGCTTGTTAGGAGCGGCAGGAGAGATGAACACTGAAGCTTTCTTT. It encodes CASSLLGAAGEMNTEAFF.

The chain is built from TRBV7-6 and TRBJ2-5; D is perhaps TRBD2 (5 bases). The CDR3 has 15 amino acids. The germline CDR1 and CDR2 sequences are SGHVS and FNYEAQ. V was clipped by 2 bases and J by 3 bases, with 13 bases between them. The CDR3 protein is CASSLTPAEEETQYF. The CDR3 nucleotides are TGTGCCAGCAGCTTAACTCCGGCGGAGGAAGAGACCCAGTACTTC.

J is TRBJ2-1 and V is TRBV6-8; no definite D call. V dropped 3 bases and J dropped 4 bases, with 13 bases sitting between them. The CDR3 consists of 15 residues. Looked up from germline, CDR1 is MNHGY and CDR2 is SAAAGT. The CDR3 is CASSYSRPVYNEQFF. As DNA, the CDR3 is TGTGCCAGCAGTTATTCTAGGCCGGTGTACAATGAGCAGTTCTTC.

CDR3 bases: TGCGCCAGCAGCCCGGACAGGGCACAGACTGAAGCTTTCTTT. It codes for CASSPDRAQTEAFF. V and J are TRBV5-1 and TRBJ1-1; 8 bases fit TRBD1. This CDR3 is built from 14 residues. The V gene's germline CDR1 is SGHRS and CDR2 YFSETQ. Trimming cost V 4 bases and J 5 bases; bases outside gene matches: 7.

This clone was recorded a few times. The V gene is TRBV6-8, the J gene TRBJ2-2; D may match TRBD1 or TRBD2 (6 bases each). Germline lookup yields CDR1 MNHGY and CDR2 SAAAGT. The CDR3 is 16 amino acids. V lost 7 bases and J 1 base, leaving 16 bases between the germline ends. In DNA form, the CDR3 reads TGTGCCAGCACCCCAAGGGGGGAAAAGAACACCGGGGAGCTGTTTTTT. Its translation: CASTPRGEKNTGELFF.

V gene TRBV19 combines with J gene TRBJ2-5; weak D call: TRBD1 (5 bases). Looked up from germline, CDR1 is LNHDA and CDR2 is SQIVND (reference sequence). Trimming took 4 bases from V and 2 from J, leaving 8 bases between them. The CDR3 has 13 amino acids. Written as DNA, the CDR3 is TGTGCCAGTAGTAAGGGGCAGCAAGAGACCCAGTACTTC. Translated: CASSKGQQETQYF.

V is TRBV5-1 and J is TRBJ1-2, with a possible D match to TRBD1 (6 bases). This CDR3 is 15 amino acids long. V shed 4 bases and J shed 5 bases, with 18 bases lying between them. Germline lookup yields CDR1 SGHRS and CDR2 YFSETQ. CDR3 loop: CASSLQGGRGYGYTF. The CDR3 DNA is TGCGCCAGCAGCCTACAGGGTGGGAGGGGATATGGCTACACCTTC.

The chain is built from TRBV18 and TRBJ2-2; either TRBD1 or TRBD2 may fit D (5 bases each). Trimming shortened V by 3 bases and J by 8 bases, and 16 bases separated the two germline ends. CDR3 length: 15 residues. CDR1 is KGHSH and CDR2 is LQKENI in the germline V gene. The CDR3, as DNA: TGTGCCAGCTCACCTCGCCGGGGCCTGCAGGGGGAGCTGTTTTTT. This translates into CASSPRRGLQGELFF.

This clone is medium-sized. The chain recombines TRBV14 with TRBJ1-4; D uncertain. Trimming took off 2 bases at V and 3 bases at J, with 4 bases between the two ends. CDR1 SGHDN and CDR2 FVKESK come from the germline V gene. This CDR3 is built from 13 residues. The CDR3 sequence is CASSQQPNEKLFF. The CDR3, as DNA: TGTGCCAGCAGCCAACAACCTAATGAAAAACTGTTTTTT.

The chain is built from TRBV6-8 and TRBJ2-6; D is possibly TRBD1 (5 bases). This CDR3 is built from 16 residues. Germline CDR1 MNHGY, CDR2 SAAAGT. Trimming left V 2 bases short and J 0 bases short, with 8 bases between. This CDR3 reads CASSYHRLSGANVLTF. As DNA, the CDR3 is TGTGCCAGCAGTTACCACAGGCTCTCTGGGGCCAACGTCCTGACTTTC.

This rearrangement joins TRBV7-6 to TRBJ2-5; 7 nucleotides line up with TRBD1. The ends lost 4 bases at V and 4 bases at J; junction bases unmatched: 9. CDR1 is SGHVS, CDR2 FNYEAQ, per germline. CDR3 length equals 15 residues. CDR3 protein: CASSWTGRGRETQYF. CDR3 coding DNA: TGTGCCAGCAGCTGGACCGGTAGGGGGCGAGAGACCCAGTACTTC.

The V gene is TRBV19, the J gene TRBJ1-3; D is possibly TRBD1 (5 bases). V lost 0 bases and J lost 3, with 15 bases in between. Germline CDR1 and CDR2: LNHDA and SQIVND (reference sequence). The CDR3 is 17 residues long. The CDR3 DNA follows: TGTGCCAGTAGTATAGATCTGACAGACCGCCGTGGAAACACCATATATTTT. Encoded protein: CASSIDLTDRRGNTIYF.

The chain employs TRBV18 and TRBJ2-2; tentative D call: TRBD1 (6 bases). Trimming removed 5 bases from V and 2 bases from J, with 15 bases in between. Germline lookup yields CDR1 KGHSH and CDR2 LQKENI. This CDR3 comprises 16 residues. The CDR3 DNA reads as TGTGCCAGCTCAGATACGACAGGTCCCAACACCGGGGAGCTGTTTTTT. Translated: CASSDTTGPNTGELFF.

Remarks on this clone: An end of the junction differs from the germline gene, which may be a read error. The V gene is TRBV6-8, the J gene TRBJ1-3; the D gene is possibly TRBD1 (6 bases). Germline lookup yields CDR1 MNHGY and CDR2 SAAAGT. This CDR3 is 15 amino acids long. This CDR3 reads CAISATGKAGNTIYF. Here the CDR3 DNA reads TGTGCCATCAGTGCAACAGGGAAAGCCGGAAACACCATATATTTT.

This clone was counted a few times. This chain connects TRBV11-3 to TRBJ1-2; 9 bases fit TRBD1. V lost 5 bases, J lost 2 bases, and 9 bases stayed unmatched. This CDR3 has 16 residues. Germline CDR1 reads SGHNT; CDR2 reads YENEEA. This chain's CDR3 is CASSPQGTGTNYGYTF. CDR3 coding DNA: TGTGCCAGCAGCCCTCAGGGGACAGGGACCAACTATGGCTACACCTTC.